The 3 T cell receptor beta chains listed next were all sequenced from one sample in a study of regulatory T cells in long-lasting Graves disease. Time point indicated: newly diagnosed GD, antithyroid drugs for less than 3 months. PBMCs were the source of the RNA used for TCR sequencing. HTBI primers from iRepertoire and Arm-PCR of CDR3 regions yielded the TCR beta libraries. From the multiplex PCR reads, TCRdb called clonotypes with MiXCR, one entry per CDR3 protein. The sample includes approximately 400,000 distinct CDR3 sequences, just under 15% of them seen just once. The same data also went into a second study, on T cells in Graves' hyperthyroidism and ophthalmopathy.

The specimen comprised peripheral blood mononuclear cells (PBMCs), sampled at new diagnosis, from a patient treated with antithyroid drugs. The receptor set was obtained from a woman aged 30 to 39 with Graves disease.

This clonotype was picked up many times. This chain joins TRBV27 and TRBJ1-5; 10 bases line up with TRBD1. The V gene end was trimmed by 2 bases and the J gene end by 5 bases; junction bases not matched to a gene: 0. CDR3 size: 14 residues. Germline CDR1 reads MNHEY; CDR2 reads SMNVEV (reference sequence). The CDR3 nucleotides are TGTGCCAGCAGTTTAGGGACAGGGGATCAGCCCCAGCATTTT. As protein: CASSLGTGDQPQHF.

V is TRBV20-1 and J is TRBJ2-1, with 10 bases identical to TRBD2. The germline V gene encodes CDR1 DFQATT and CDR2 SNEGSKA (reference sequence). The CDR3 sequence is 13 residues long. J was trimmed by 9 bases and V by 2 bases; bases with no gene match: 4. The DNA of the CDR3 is TGCAGTGCTAGACTAGCGGGAGAGGTTGAGCAGTTCTTC. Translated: CSARLAGEVEQFF.

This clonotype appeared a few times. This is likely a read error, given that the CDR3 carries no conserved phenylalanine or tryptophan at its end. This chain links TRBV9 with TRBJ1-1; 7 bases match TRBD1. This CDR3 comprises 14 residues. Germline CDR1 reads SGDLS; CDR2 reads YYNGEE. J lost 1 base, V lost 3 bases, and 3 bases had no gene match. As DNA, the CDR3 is TGTGCCAGCAGCGCGGGACAGTCGAACACTGAAGCTTTCTCT. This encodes CASSAGQSNTEAFS.